Below, one T cell receptor beta chain is given with its context. Its antigen is undetermined. TRB rearrangements were amplified by touch-down multiplex PCR with mixed TRB-A/B primers. Reprocessing the multiplex PCR reads, TCRdb reports a single entry for every CDR3 protein and omits DNA. The sample totals around 4,800 distinct CDR3 sequences. Some 38,000 genome equivalents of blood DNA were amplified for TRB. The data originate from a study of T cell clusters in autoimmune cytopenias. Whole-study findings and limits: The cluster-lack signature was not seen for secondary cytopenia versus chronic lymphocytic leukemia. The T cell clusters came from computational analysis alone and lack functional validation.

Germline assignment: CDR1 KGHSH and CDR2 LQKENI. This CDR3 comprises 14 residues. The TCR was taken from a human donor with an autoimmune cytopenia or autoimmune hepatitis (not recorded which). The sequencing sample was made of peripheral blood. The rearrangement uses TRBV18 and TRBJ2-7; without DNA, the TCRdb call of TRBD1 cannot be checked. The CDR3 region is CASSPVQGANEQYF.